The rows below give T cell receptor beta chains drawn from one sample of a study of T cell responses to AZD1222 COVID-19 vaccine. TCRdb keeps only in-frame clones here, not all; method: immunoSEQ multiplex PCR. The table records about 90,000 clones, 85% of them present only once. The specimen was peripheral blood, collected 28 days after the second AZD1222 dose. The receptors derive from an adult who received the AZD1222 COVID-19 vaccine. The CDR3 runs from the conserved cysteine through the conserved F or W. D genes are given only for firm matches. Clone size appears in some rows only: once, few, many, or a class for an expanded clone.

. . TRBJ1-3 TRBV6-1 TGTGCCAGCAGTGAAGCTTCTACAGGAGGGGTGAGGGGAAACACCATATATTTT CASSEASTGGVRGNTIYF
TRBD1 once TRBJ1-6 TRBV6-5 TGTGCCAGCAGACTGAGGACAGGGGCACCCCTCCACTTT CASRLRTGAPLHF
. . TRBJ2-4 TRBV10-3 TGTGCCATCAGTGACGGACTAGCCAAAAACATTCAGTACTTC CAISDGLAKNIQYF
TRBD2 . TRBJ2-7 TRBV9 TGTGCCAGCAGCGTAGGGCAACTAGCGGGTGAATACGAGCAGTACTTC CASSVGQLAGEYEQYF
TRBD1 . TRBJ1-5 TRBV4-2 TGTGCCAGCAGCCAAGTAACGGGGACAGGGCCTCAGCCCCAGCATTTT CASSQVTGTGPQPQHF
. . TRBJ2-7 TRBV27 TGTGCCAGCACCCCGACACTAGGCGGAATCGACGAGCAGTACTTC CASTPTLGGIDEQYF
. . TRBJ1-1 TRBV9 TGTGCCAGCAGCGAAGGGGGTCTGGTTGGAAACACTGAAGCTTTCTTT CASSEGGLVGNTEAFF
. . TRBJ2-5 TRBV11-3 TGTGCCAGCAGCCGGGGGGCCCAAGAGACCCAGTACTTC CASSRGAQETQYF
. . TRBJ2-1 TRBV28 TGTGCCAGCAGTACCGGGACGGCAGAGTACAATGAGCAGTTCTTC CASSTGTAEYNEQFF
. . TRBJ2-5 TRBV2 TGTGCCAGCAACCGACTAGGGGCAAAAGAGACCCAGTACTTC CASNRLGAKETQYF
. . TRBJ1-2 TRBV29-1 TGCAGCGTTGAAGACCGGGAGGGCTATGGCTACACCTTC CSVEDREGYGYTF
TRBD1 . TRBJ1-6 TRBV23-1 TGCGCCAGCAGTCCACCATGGACAGGGGGGAATTCACCCCTCCACTTT CASSPPWTGGNSPLHF
TRBD1 . TRBJ1-5 TRBV24-1 TGTGCCACCAGTGATTACAGGGGCAGCGGGTTCGGGCAGCCCCAGCATTTT CATSDYRGSGFGQPQHF
TRBD1 . TRBJ2-7 TRBV27 TGTGCCAGCAGTGGGACAGGGGGCGCCTACGAGCAGTACTTC CASSGTGGAYEQYF
TRBD2 . TRBJ2-3 TRBV9 TGTGCCAGCAGCGTACAGGGAGCGGGGGGAGGTAATACGCAGTATTTT CASSVQGAGGGNTQYF
. . TRBJ2-2 TRBV6-5 TGTGCCAGCAGTCTTGGATACAGGACGGCCGGGGAGCTGTTTTTT CASSLGYRTAGELFF
TRBD1 . TRBJ1-1 TRBV5-1 TGCGCCAGCAGCCTCGGGACAGGGGGCGAGACTGAAGCTTTCTTT CASSLGTGGETEAFF
. . TRBJ1-2 TRBV7-9 TGTGCCAGCAGCTTAGTCAGGGAGGGCGGCTACACCTTC CASSLVREGGYTF
. . TRBJ2-7 TRBV13 TGTGCCAGCAGTGTAGGCTCCGGAAGGGACTACGAGCAGTACTTC CASSVGSGRDYEQYF
. . TRBJ2-1 TRBV29-1 TGCAGCGTGGGGGGCTTCCCCCCCTCCTACAATGAGCAGTTCTTC CSVGGFPPSYNEQFF
. . TRBJ2-3 TRBV7-8 TGTGCCAGCAGCTTAGTAGCCAGCGGCACAGATACGCAGTATTTT CASSLVASGTDTQYF
. . TRBJ2-1 TRBV9 TGTGCCAGCAGCGTAGCTCCGAGGGTCTACAATGAGCAGTTCTTC CASSVAPRVYNEQFF
. . TRBJ2-3 TRBV27 TGTGCCAGCAGTTTAGACCGGGCCAGCCGGGGAGCGCAGTATTTT CASSLDRASRGAQYF
. . TRBJ1-6 TRBV28 TGTGCCAGCAGTTTAGGACAGTCAAATTCACCCCTCCACTTT CASSLGQSNSPLHF
. . TRBJ1-4 TRBV4-2 TGTGCCAGCAGCTTGAACCGGGGGTCGGCTAATGAAAAACTGTTTTTT CASSLNRGSANEKLFF
. . TRBJ1-4 TRBV6-4 TGTGCCAGCACCATAGACAGTGTTAAGAAACTGTTTTTT CASTIDSVKKLFF
TRBD2 . TRBJ2-6 TRBV19 TGTGCCAGTAGTATTCGTGGGCTGGGGGGGTTTGCCTCTGGGGCCAACGTCCTGACTTTC CASSIRGLGGFASGANVLTF
. . TRBJ1-3 TRBV5-1 TGCGCCAGCAGACTGACGAGGAGCTCTGGAAACACCATATATTTT CASRLTRSSGNTIYF
. . TRBJ1-2 TRBV2 TGTGCCAGCAGCAAGAAGACAGCTACCTATGGCTACACCTTC CASSKKTATYGYTF
. few TRBJ1-5 TRBV18 TGTGCCAGCTCACCACCAGGGCAAGGGCCGCATCAGCCCCAGCATTTT CASSPPGQGPHQPQHF
TRBD2 few TRBJ2-5 TRBV4-3 TGCGCCAGCAGCCAATTCGCTAGCGGGGCGGCGACCCAGTACTTC CASSQFASGAATQYF
TRBD1 . TRBJ1-2 TRBV6-4 TGTGCCAGCAGTGCGTCCGGGACAGGGTTGAAGGGCTACACCTTC CASSASGTGLKGYTF
. . TRBJ2-1 TRBV5-1 TGCGCCAGCAGCGTAGCCCCCGCGGCGGGGACCAATGAGCAGTTCTTC CASSVAPAAGTNEQFF
. . TRBJ2-3 TRBV6-2/TRBV6-3 TGTGCCAGCAGCCTAGAGGGCAGGGGCACAGATACGCAGTATTTT CASSLEGRGTDTQYF
. . TRBJ2-7 TRBV7-2 TGTGCCAGCAGCTTCCTCCCTCTCGTCCTAGCGCAAGACTACGAGCAGTACTTC CASSFLPLVLAQDYEQYF
TRBD2 few TRBJ2-3 TRBV7-6 TGTGCCAGCAGCTTAGGGGGTAGCGGGAGCACAGATACGCAGTATTTT CASSLGGSGSTDTQYF
TRBD1 . TRBJ2-2 TRBV7-9 TGTGCCAGCACATTTACGGGACAGGGGGTCACCGGGGAGCTGTTTTTT CASTFTGQGVTGELFF
TRBD2 . TRBJ2-7 TRBV6-5 TGTGCCAGCAGTCTAGAGCGGGAAAGCTCCTACGAGCAGTACTTC CASSLERESSYEQYF
. . TRBJ2-2 TRBV5-1 TGCGCCAGCAGCTTGGAAGGGACCGGGGAGCTGTTTTTT CASSLEGTGELFF
TRBD2 . TRBJ2-5 TRBV3-1/TRBV3-2 TGTGCCAGCAGCCAACATGGGACTACCCAAGAGACCCAGTACTTC CASSQHGTTQETQYF
. . TRBJ2-7 TRBV7-9 TGTGCCAGCAGCTCGCCCCAAACCTCCTACGAGCAGTACTTC CASSSPQTSYEQYF
TRBD2 . TRBJ2-7 TRBV7-9 TGTGCCGCCGCCCCCGGGACTACCCGCGAGCAGCAGTACTTC CAAAPGTTREQQYF